These T cell receptor beta chains were read from a single sample in a study of T-cell reconstitution after alpha-beta-depleted transplantation in children. TCRdb reanalysed the PCR reads using MiXCR and keeps one entry per CDR3 protein. The sample consists of approximately 490,000 distinct CDR3 sequences, 10% to 13% of them appearing once. The specimen was PBMCs, collected before TCRalphabeta/CD19-depleted stem cell transplant. The receptors come from a child aged 2-15 years with inherited bone marrow failure, due to receive a stem cell transplant. Both conserved end residues are trimmed from each CDR3. Fields, in order: J gene, CDR3 length, V gene, CDR3 protein.

TRBJ1-1 12 TRBV10-3 AISPETLVTEAF
TRBJ2-7 14 TRBV27 ASSFSSGSMVYEQY
TRBJ2-7 15 TRBV4-3 ASSQDRGQGITYEQY
TRBJ2-3 15 TRBV5-4 AGSCFLSGGSTDTQY
TRBJ2-1 13 TRBV3-1 ASSHGRGGYNEQF
TRBJ1-2 14 TRBV9 ASSVGGQGSLYGYT
TRBJ2-7 14 TRBV12-3/TRBV12-4 ASSFGRGQNPYEQY
TRBJ2-2 11 TRBV27 ASSSQNFGELF
TRBJ2-1 14 TRBV30 AWTRSPLSSYNEQF
TRBJ1-1 13 TRBV20-1 SARDRARGHTEAF
TRBJ2-5 10 TRBV29-1 STGRGGETQY
TRBJ2-1 9 TRBV9 ASSPGLEQF
TRBJ2-1 10 TRBV4-3 ASSQSHNEQF
TRBJ1-1 10 TRBV27 ASRDRATEAF
TRBJ2-2 12 TRBV29-1 SVTRGAAPGELF
TRBJ2-7 12 TRBV7-9 ASSPLAGAYEQY
TRBJ1-3 15 TRBV19 ASSIYPDPQAGNTIY
TRBJ1-1 13 TRBV19 ASSWDPGANTEAF
TRBJ2-1 15 TRBV7-9 ASSLSRTSVFYNEQF
TRBJ2-3 12 TRBV5-1 ASSQEQITDTQY
TRBJ1-2 11 TRBV28 ASSHDRYYGYT
TRBJ2-1 13 TRBV20-1 SARPGLAIPNEQF
TRBJ2-1 14 TRBV7-9 ASSPKDTSSYNEQF
TRBJ2-5 10 TRBV20-1 STGNLQETQY
TRBJ2-1 14 TRBV15 ATSRELGLSYNEQF
TRBJ1-1 11 TRBV12-3/TRBV12-4 ATGGQMNTEAF
TRBJ2-1 12 TRBV27 ASMSAGGYNEQF
TRBJ1-2 12 TRBV7-8 ASSRNRDNYGYT
TRBJ2-7 15 TRBV20-1 SARGTNRDRGRDEQY
TRBJ2-7 14 TRBV7-6 ASSLSRPGRACEQY
TRBJ1-2 13 TRBV30 AWVKPGASNYGYT
TRBJ1-1 12 TRBV25-1 ASSPRVQHTEAF
TRBJ1-1 13 TRBV11-2 ASSPGDRRNTEAF
TRBJ1-6 12 TRBV20-1 SASGTGSRSPLH
TRBJ2-3 15 TRBV18 ASSPPIVQGSTDTQY
TRBJ2-1 13 TRBV19 ASSMRDSSYNEQF
TRBJ2-2 12 TRBV10-1 ASSESPNTGELF
TRBJ1-4 11 TRBV29-1 SVVWQGNEKLF
TRBJ2-5 14 TRBV5-6 ASSLVWTGTNRTQY
TRBJ2-1 14 TRBV10-1 ASSASREGLHNEQF